The clone carrying this T cell receptor (beta chain) was seen more than once but under ten times. What it recognizes is unknown. The source of the sample is a study of CD8 T cells in ankylosing spondylitis. General study findings and limits: Clones linked to disease, bearing a CD8+ phenotype, were relatively rare in peripheral blood. The study identified a TCR beta motif of fewer than 10 highly homologous variants that appeared characteristic of ankylosing spondylitis blood. A number of the motif variants had already been described in reactive arthritis synovial fluid and blood. Disease-linked clones reportedly showed significant enrichment in matched ankylosing spondylitis synovial fluid.

Quantitative 5'-RACE with molecular barcodes was used to make the TCR beta libraries. Each CDR3 protein gets one entry after TCRdb re-called the 5' RACE reads with MiXCR. The profile covers approximately 400,000 distinct CDR3 sequences, with about 15% appearing a single time and approximately 1% taken by the ten largest. With V trimmed by 5 bases and J by 4 bases, 11 bases remained unmatched. Germline V gene data show CDR1 as SGHTA and CDR2 as FQGTGA. The CDR3 sequence is 15 residues long. The chain carries TRBV7-3 and TRBJ2-7; 7 nucleotides agree with TRBD1. The clonotype originates from a male donor with ankylosing spondylitis. Sequenced: blood, either unsorted or a sorted T cell fraction (not recorded which). The CDR3 sequence is CASSAFPGTAYEQYF. In DNA form, the CDR3 reads TGTGCCAGCAGCGCCTTCCCGGGGACAGCTTACGAGCAGTACTTC.